This is a list of T cell receptor beta chains from one sample in a study of CD4 and CD8 cells across lung adenocarcinoma regions. One entry per CDR3 protein results from TCRdb running MiXCR on the PCR reads. The sample holds more than 25,000 distinct CDR3 sequences; 53% are singletons and the top ten take about half. The sequenced sample was CD8+ T cells from the center of a lung tumor. These receptors were taken from a male donor with lung adenocarcinoma. The CD4 and CD8 labels of this study may be unreliable. Both conserved end residues are part of each CDR3. The D gene is left open where the match is weak. The size of a clone is reported for some rows only, either as once, few or many, or as a class for expanded clones.

cdr3_nt	cdr3_aa	clone_size	d_call	v_call	j_call
TGTGCCAGCATCGGAAACGGGGAGCTGTTTTTT	CASIGNGELFF	many	NA	TRBV6-1	TRBJ2-2
TGTGCCAGCAGTCTTACAGGGGCATATGGCTACACCTTC	CASSLTGAYGYTF	NA	TRBD1	TRBV6-1	TRBJ1-2
TGTGCCAGCAGTGCTAGTCGCGGGACGCTTATGGTCTCCACCTTC	CASSASRGTLMVSTF	NA	NA	TRBV7-2	TRBJ1-2
TGTGCCAGCGTCTTGGGGCTGCGGGCCAAAGATACGCAGTACTTC	CASVLGLRAKDTQYF	NA	NA	TRBV27	TRBJ2-7
TGTGCCAGCAGCTTAATGGAGACCCAGTACTTC	CASSLMETQYF	many	NA	TRBV7-2	TRBJ2-5
TGTGCCAGCAGTCCCGGGGGGCGACTAGCGGGACAACTTTTCTTC	CASSPGGRLAGQLFF	many	TRBD2	TRBV6-5	TRBJ2-1
TGTGCCAGCAGCCCGCAGGGTCGGTACGAGCAGTACTTC	CASSPQGRYEQYF	NA	NA	TRBV3-1	TRBJ2-7
TGTGGCAGCATGGGGCGGGGAGGCAAAGACATGCAGTATTTT	CGSMGRGGKDMQYF	NA	NA	TRBV6-1	TRBJ2-3
TGTGCCAGCACCCCGGGGCTGTGGGCGAAAGACACGCAGTACTTC	CASTPGLWAKDTQYF	NA	NA	TRBV6-1	TRBJ2-7
TGCGCCAGCGGGGACAGGGGCCGGGGCGAAGATACGCAGTACTTT	CASGDRGRGEDTQYF	few	TRBD1	TRBV10-1	TRBJ2-3
TGTGCCAGCAATACAGGGGGCGGAGGGTACTTC	CASNTGGGGYF	many	TRBD1	TRBV6-1	TRBJ2-1
TGTGCCAGCAGGGCAGGGAGCACAGGTACGCAGTTTTTT	CASRAGSTGTQFF	NA	NA	TRBV6-1	TRBJ2-3
TGTGCCAGCAGACAAAGCGGTTCCTACGAGCAGTTCTTC	CASRQSGSYEQFF	NA	NA	TRBV27	TRBJ2-1
TGTGCCACCAGCAGAGAGCTAGCTCGGGAGCAGTTCTTC	CATSRELAREQFF	few	NA	TRBV15	TRBJ2-1
TGCGCCAGCAGCTTGATCGCAGGGGGCTTCTACGAGCAGTACTTC	CASSLIAGGFYEQYF	NA	TRBD1	TRBV5-1	TRBJ2-7
TGTGCCAGCAGGGAAGCCGGGGGCGGGGTCGAAGATACCCAGTACTTT	CASREAGGGVEDTQYF	NA	NA	TRBV6-1	TRBJ2-5
TGCGCCAGCAGTGAGTCGGGGGGAGCGGGGGGCCGTCGGTACTTC	CASSESGGAGGRRYF	NA	TRBD2	TRBV10-1	TRBJ2-1
TGTGCCAGGGGTGACGGGGGCAGTGGCCCAGATACGCAGTACTTT	CARGDGGSGPDTQYF	NA	NA	TRBV25-1	TRBJ2-3
TGTGCCAGCAGGGCGGACAGGGCTACCTACGAGCAGTACTTC	CASRADRATYEQYF	NA	TRBD1	TRBV6-1	TRBJ2-7
TGTGCCGGCCGTCCCGGCCGGGACCAAGATACGCAGTATTTT	CAGRPGRDQDTQYF	NA	NA	TRBV27	TRBJ2-3
TGCCCCAGCAGCCAAGAAGGGACGACACAGTACTTC	CPSSQEGTTQYF	NA	NA	TRBV4-1	TRBJ2-4
TGTGCCAGCAGCGTAGGAGGGACTAGCGGGAGCAATGAGCAGTTCTTC	CASSVGGTSGSNEQFF	NA	TRBD2	TRBV9	TRBJ2-1
TGTGCCAGCAGTGCCCTTACTAGTCCGGGGGAGCAGTTCTTC	CASSALTSPGEQFF	NA	NA	TRBV6-1	TRBJ2-1
TGTGCCAGCCGTGAATCCGGGACGTGGGCTAGAGATACGCAGTATTTT	CASRESGTWARDTQYF	NA	NA	TRBV6-1	TRBJ2-3
TGTCTGTGCAGCTTATCGGGGAGCGGGACCACAGATACTCAGTACTTC	CLCSLSGSGTTDTQYF	NA	TRBD2	TRBV7-9	TRBJ2-4
TGTGCCAGCAGCGTCCTCGGGACTCCCGACCAGTACTTC	CASSVLGTPDQYF	medium-sized	NA	TRBV27	TRBJ2-5
TGCGCCAGCAGCTTGGGCGAATACGAGCAGTACTTC	CASSLGEYEQYF	NA	NA	TRBV5-1	TRBJ2-7
TGTGCCAGCAGCGTAAGGGCCGGGGAGCTGTTTTTT	CASSVRAGELFF	many	NA	TRBV9	TRBJ2-2
TGTGCCAGCAACGGCTCGGGGGTGGCTAGCACAGACATGCAGTATTTT	CASNGSGVASTDMQYF	NA	NA	TRBV6-8	TRBJ2-3
TGTGCCAGCAGTGGTAGACACAATGAGCAGTTCTTC	CASSGRHNEQFF	many	NA	TRBV6-1	TRBJ2-1
TGTGCCAGCAGCCAAGGGACAGGGTGGGCCAACGTCCTGACTTTC	CASSQGTGWANVLTF	NA	TRBD1	TRBV3-1	TRBJ2-6
TGCGCGGGGAGCGGGTGCTGGGACCAAGAGATCCAGTACTTC	CAGSGCWDQEIQYF	NA	NA	TRBV10-2	TRBJ2-5
TGTGCCAGCAGTTACTCGAGCGGACTAGCATACGAGCAGTACTTC	CASSYSSGLAYEQYF	NA	TRBD2	TRBV6-5	TRBJ2-7
TGTGCGGGCAGCTGGGGCTACTCGGGAGATACGCAGTATTTC	CAGSWGYSGDTQYF	NA	NA	TRBV7-6	TRBJ2-3
TGTGCCAGCCAGGGACAGTACCCTATTAGTACAGAGGAGCAGTATTTT	CASQGQYPISTEEQYF	NA	TRBD1	TRBV6-1	TRBJ2-3
TGCAGTGCTACACTAGCGGGGAGTATCGCCTACGAGCAGTACTTC	CSATLAGSIAYEQYF	NA	TRBD2	TRBV20-1	TRBJ2-7
TGTGCGGGCAGAGGGGGCGGAGAGCAAGATACGCAGTATTTT	CAGRGGGEQDTQYF	NA	TRBD1	TRBV6-1	TRBJ2-3
TGTGCCACCAGCATCTCGACAGGGCGCGAGCAGTACTTC	CATSISTGREQYF	few	TRBD1	TRBV15	TRBJ2-7
TGTGCCAGCAGTTACTCCGGGGCTAGCGGGAGGGCCTACGAGCAGTACTTC	CASSYSGASGRAYEQYF	NA	TRBD2	TRBV6-5	TRBJ2-7
TGTGCCAGCAGCTTAGTAGGAGGCCTTTCCCTTAACTATGGCTACACCTTC	CASSLVGGLSLNYGYTF	few	NA	TRBV11-2	TRBJ1-2
TGTGCCAGCAGTTACTCGGGGGCCTACAATGAGCAGTTCTTC	CASSYSGAYNEQFF	NA	NA	TRBV6-5	TRBJ2-1
TGTGCCAGCAGAGAACACGGGCGGGATGAGCAGTTCTTC	CASREHGRDEQFF	NA	NA	TRBV28	TRBJ2-1
TGTGCCAGCGCGGGGCGGGGGGGCAGAGACAAAGAGATTCAGTACTTC	CASAGRGGRDKEIQYF	NA	TRBD2	TRBV27	TRBJ2-4
TGTGCCAGCAGTATCCAAACTGGGGGCCAGGGAGAGACCCAGTACTTC	CASSIQTGGQGETQYF	NA	NA	TRBV12-3/TRBV12-4	TRBJ2-5
TGTGCCCAGGGTTCCTGGGGATGTGCGGACTCGGAGGAGCAGTTTTTC	CAQGSWGCADSEEQFF	NA	NA	TRBV6-1	TRBJ2-1
TGTGCCAGCAGCCAGACTAGCGGGGGCTGGGATGAGCAGTACTTC	CASSQTSGGWDEQYF	once	TRBD2	TRBV11-2	TRBJ2-5
TGCAGTGCTAGAGATGGGTGGCTAGCGGGTTACAATGAGCAGTTCTTC	CSARDGWLAGYNEQFF	NA	TRBD2	TRBV20-1	TRBJ2-1
TGCAGTGCTCGGGATATCGGGGGCCGTGACACAGAGACGCAGTACTTC	CSARDIGGRDTETQYF	once	NA	TRBV20-1	TRBJ2-5
TGTGCCAGCAGTTACAGTCGGGTGACTGAAGCTTTCTTT	CASSYSRVTEAFF	large	NA	TRBV6-5	TRBJ1-1
TGTGCTAGTGGATCAGATAGCGGGAGGGTCTCCTACGAGCAGTACTTC	CASGSDSGRVSYEQYF	NA	TRBD2	TRBV12-5	TRBJ2-7
TGCGCCAGCAGCCTAGGGGGCGTGAGCACAGATACCCAGTACTTT	CASSLGGVSTDTQYF	few	TRBD1	TRBV4-1	TRBJ2-3
TGTGCCAGCAGCGTAGTGGGACTAGCAGAAAATGAGCAGTTCTTC	CASSVVGLAENEQFF	many	TRBD2	TRBV9	TRBJ2-1
TGTGCCAGCAGTACCTACGAGCAGTACTTC	CASSTYEQYF	many	NA	TRBV6-1	TRBJ2-7
TGTGCCAGCAGCGGACTAGCGGGAGGGGCAGATACGCAGTATTTT	CASSGLAGGADTQYF	NA	TRBD2	TRBV9	TRBJ2-3